This paragraph reports one T cell receptor beta chain. These data originate in a study of control samples from healthy donors and cancer patients. The method was immunoSEQ multiplex PCR; TCRdb's version includes in-frame clones alone and lacks a portion of them. The data contain just over 20,000 clones, 80% to 85% of them seen just once; the ten biggest clones take up 23%. This clonotype was sampled from a man aged 55 to 70 with colorectal cancer. The material sequenced was PBMCs.

In nucleotides, the CDR3 is TGTGCCAGCAGCCAAGATCGGGGGAACTATGGCTACACCTTC. Translation: CASSQDRGNYGYTF. The gene calls are TRBV4-2 and TRBJ1-2, with TRBD1 as a possible D gene (5 bases). The CDR3 has 14 amino acids. CDR1 and CDR2 from the germline V gene are LGHNA and YNFKEQ. The V and J ends lost 0 bases and 2 bases respectively, with 7 bases between them.